The 22 T cell receptor beta chains in this list originate from one sample, sequenced in a study of cytomegalovirus exposure and HLA in healthy donors. Assay used: immunoSEQ multiplex PCR; TCRdb lists only in-frame clones, some missing. The sample holds 85,000 to 120,000 clones; about 88% are singletons and the top ten take 1.5% to 2%. The source material was PBMCs. The receptors originated from a woman between 18 and 29 years old in good health and CMV-seropositive.

V and J are TRBV28 and TRBJ2-1; tentative D call: TRBD2 (5 bases). The CDR3 is 14 amino acids. Trimming took 5 bases from V and 6 from J, leaving 14 bases between them. Germline V lookup: CDR1 MDHEN, CDR2 SYDVKM. The CDR3 DNA is TGTGCCAGCAGTATCGCCCGGGGAAGCAATGAGCAGTTCTTC. Translation gives CASSIARGSNEQFF.

This chain uses TRBV29-1 with TRBJ2-7; 7 bases fit TRBD2. Germline V gene data show CDR1 as SQVTM and CDR2 as ANQGSEA. This CDR3 is built from 12 residues. The ends lost 1 base at V and 7 bases at J; junction bases unmatched: 4. The CDR3 region is CSVEALGGEQYV. As DNA, the CDR3 is TGCAGCGTTGAAGCTTTGGGAGGGGAGCAGTACGTC.

The chain carries TRBV5-4 and TRBJ2-1, with 8 bases matching TRBD2. This CDR3 spans 13 amino acids. J gave up 8 bases and V 2 bases, and 3 bases lay outside the gene matches. The V gene's germline CDR1 is SGHNT and CDR2 YYREEE (reference sequence). The CDR3 region has the DNA TGTGCCAGCAGCTTCCTAGCGGGTGATGAGCAGTTCTTC. Translating it yields CASSFLAGDEQFF.

V gene TRBV6-1 combines with J gene TRBJ1-6; no reliable D call. In germline, CDR1 is MNHNS, CDR2 SASEGT. V was pared by 1 base and J by 14 bases, with 12 bases between. The CDR3 is 13 residues long. For the CDR3, the DNA is TGTGCCAGCAGTGAAGGGTCTAGTATCGCCCTCCACTTT. It is translated as CASSEGSSIALHF.

The chain joins TRBV29-1 to TRBJ1-1; no clear D. There are 12 residues in the CDR3. V dropped 4 bases and J dropped 0 bases, with 6 bases sitting between them. The V gene's germline CDR1 is SQVTM and CDR2 ANQGSEA. The CDR3 spells CSVGRVNTEAFF. CDR3 DNA: TGCAGCGTTGGACGGGTGAACACTGAAGCTTTCTTT.

This clone was seen a few times. This chain uses TRBV5-6 with TRBJ2-7; 8 bases map to TRBD1. V was pared by 3 bases and J by 5 bases, with 1 base of the junction left unmatched. Germline V gene data show CDR1 as SGHDT and CDR2 as YYEEEE. The CDR3 is 12 residues long. The CDR3 DNA reads TGTGCCAGCAGCTCGGGACAGGACGAGCAGTACTTC. This encodes CASSSGQDEQYF.

The rearrangement joins TRBV7-2 to TRBJ2-2; D is perhaps TRBD2 (5 bases). Trimming cost V 1 base and J 4 bases, with 16 bases left between them. The length of the CDR3 is 17 residues. The V gene's germline CDR1 is SGHTA and CDR2 FQGNSA. Here the CDR3 DNA reads TGTGCCAGCAGCTTAGTAGGGCGGGCGGTGAGCACCGGGGAGCTGTTTTTT. Protein: CASSLVGRAVSTGELFF. Combining the CDR3 with reference TRBV7-2 and TRBJ2-2 gives the whole variable domain GAGVSQSPSNKVTEKGKDVELRCDPISGHTALYWYRQSLGQGLEFLIYFQGNSAPDKSGLPSDRFSAERTGGSVSTLTIQRTQQEDSAVYLCASSLVGRAVSTGELFFGEGSRLTVL.

The chain has TRBV29-1 and TRBJ1-2; D unclear. CDR1 is SQVTM, CDR2 ANQGSEA, per germline. The V and J ends lost 4 bases and 1 base respectively, with 13 bases between them. The length of the CDR3 is 14 residues. The CDR3 protein is CSVVSRPFNYGYTF. As DNA, the CDR3 is TGCAGCGTTGTAAGCAGGCCTTTTAACTATGGCTACACCTTC.

This CDR3 is CASSPWGESNSPLHF. The CDR3, as DNA: TGTGCCAGCTCACCATGGGGAGAGAGTAATTCACCCCTCCACTTT. The chain carries TRBV18 and TRBJ1-6; D gene ambiguous. CDR3 length: 15 amino acids. V was shortened by 2 bases and J by 6 bases, with 11 bases between the two germline ends. Germline values: CDR1 KGHSH, CDR2 LQKENI.

The chain employs TRBV4-1 and TRBJ1-4; no reliable D call. The CDR3 extends over 16 amino acids. Germline V gives CDR1 MGHRA, CDR2 YSYEKL. Trimming shortened V by 0 bases and J by 6 bases, and 14 bases separated the two germline ends. CDR3 amino acids: CASSQDPSRWDEKLFF. The DNA for the CDR3 is TGCGCCAGCAGCCAAGATCCGAGCAGGTGGGATGAAAAACTGTTTTTT.

CDR3 sequence: CASSPQTGQTYEQYF. As DNA, the CDR3 is TGTGCCAGCAGCCCGCAGACAGGACAGACCTACGAGCAGTACTTC. The chain recombines TRBV9 with TRBJ2-7; D possibly corresponds to TRBD1 (6 bases). The V end lost 4 bases, the J end lost 2 bases, and 16 bases lay between the germline ends. This CDR3 has 15 amino acids. Germline CDR1 is SGDLS and CDR2 is YYNGEE.

This sequence joins TRBV2 and TRBJ2-2; TRBD1 might be the D (6 bases). Trimming left V 6 bases short and J 3 bases short, with 14 bases between. Germline CDR1 and CDR2: SNHLY and FYNNEI. The CDR3 spans 15 residues. CDR3 residues: CASRATGSYTGELFF. In nucleotides, the CDR3 is TGTGCCAGCAGAGCGACAGGATCCTACACCGGGGAGCTGTTTTTT.

The gene calls are TRBV29-1 and TRBJ2-5; TRBD1 matches 9 bases. The J segment lost 4 bases and the V segment lost 7 bases, leaving 4 bases of the junction unmatched. The CDR3 has 12 amino acids. Germline V gene data show CDR1 as SQVTM and CDR2 as ANQGSEA. DNA of the CDR3: TGCAGCGCCCGGACAGGGGCAGAGACCCAGTACTTC. Translated, it gives CSARTGAETQYF. The full variable domain, rest sourced from reference TRBV29-1 and TRBJ2-5, is SAVISQKPSRDICQRGTSLTIQCQVDSQVTMMFWYRQQPGQSLTLIATANQGSEATYESGFVIDKFPISRPNLTFSTLTVSNMSPEDSSIYLCSARTGAETQYFGPGTRLLVL.

The chain employs TRBV4-1 and TRBJ2-7, with D maybe TRBD1 (6 bases). CDR1 and CDR2 (germline): MGHRA, YSYEKL. The CDR3 length is 15 residues. The ends were cut back, 0 bases at V and 6 bases at J, with 15 bases in the middle. The CDR3 DNA is TGCGCCAGCAGCCAAGAATTCTCAGGGGAACCCGAGCAGTACTTC. Translated: CASSQEFSGEPEQYF.

Only a few counts were recorded for this clone. This rearrangement joins TRBV18 to TRBJ2-5; 9 bases match TRBD1. Germline trimming cut 2 bases from V and 2 bases from J; bases unmatched to any gene: 3. CDR3 length: 15 amino acids. Germline V lookup: CDR1 KGHSH, CDR2 LQKENI. This CDR3 reads CASSPNRGPQETQYF. CDR3 nucleotide sequence: TGTGCCAGCTCACCAAACAGGGGGCCGCAAGAGACCCAGTACTTC.

V and J are TRBV2 and TRBJ1-1, with 9 bases lining up with TRBD1. V gave up 6 bases and J gave up 5 bases; unmatched junction bases: 7. Germline V gene sequence: CDR1 SNHLY, CDR2 FYNNEI. The CDR3 sequence is 14 residues long. The CDR3 DNA follows: TGTGCCAGCAGCTTACAGGGGGCGCGGACTGAAGCTTTCTTT. Translation: CASSLQGARTEAFF.

The chain couples TRBV6-1 to TRBJ2-7; tentatively, D is TRBD1 (6 bases). V dropped 6 bases and J dropped 3 bases, with 12 bases sitting between them. Germline assignment: CDR1 MNHNS and CDR2 SASEGT. This CDR3 region has 13 residues. CDR3 sequence (DNA): TGTGCCAGCAGCAGGGACACCAACTACGAGCAGTACGTC. Amino acid sequence: CASSRDTNYEQYV.

The count of this clone is one. The chain recombines TRBV5-4 with TRBJ1-4; TRBD1 matches at 7 bases. After removal of 4 bases from V and 8 bases from J, the junction contained 11 bases not matched to a gene. The germline gives CDR1 SGHNT, CDR2 YYREEE (reference sequence). The CDR3 loop spans 15 amino acids. The CDR3 spells CASSNVPGQSEKLFF. The CDR3 nucleotides are TGTGCCAGCAGCAACGTACCGGGACAGAGCGAAAAACTGTTTTTT.

The chain links TRBV27 to TRBJ2-1, with a possible D match to TRBD2 (6 bases). The CDR3 loop spans 14 amino acids. Germline values: CDR1 MNHEY, CDR2 SMNVEV (reference sequence). Trimming shortened V by 2 bases and J by 6 bases, and 11 bases separated the two germline ends. The chain's CDR3 is CASSLRDFFNEQFF. CDR3 nucleotides: TGTGCCAGCAGTTTACGGGACTTTTTCAATGAGCAGTTCTTC.

The chain combines TRBV29-1 with TRBJ1-1; tentatively, D is TRBD1 (5 bases). V lost 6 bases to trimming and J lost 1 base, with 12 bases between them. Germline assignment: CDR1 SQVTM and CDR2 ANQGSEA. This CDR3 comprises 13 residues. The CDR3 spells CSVSGLSNTEAFF. DNA for the CDR3: TGCAGCGTCTCGGGACTCTCGAACACTGAAGCTTTCTTT. The full variable domain, rest sourced from reference TRBV29-1 and TRBJ1-1, is SAVISQKPSRDICQRGTSLTIQCQVDSQVTMMFWYRQQPGQSLTLIATANQGSEATYESGFVIDKFPISRPNLTFSTLTVSNMSPEDSSIYLCSVSGLSNTEAFFGQGTRLTVV.

The chain is built from TRBV6-1 and TRBJ2-4, with 16 bases that match TRBD2. Looked up from germline, CDR1 is MNHNS and CDR2 is SASEGT. V lost 4 bases, J lost 0 bases, and 6 bases stayed unmatched. The CDR3 consists of 19 residues. The CDR3 DNA follows: TGTGCCAGCAGTGCGGGACTAGCGGGGGGGCCGATAGCCAAAAACATTCAGTACTTC. Translation: CASSAGLAGGPIAKNIQYF.

This chain connects TRBV6-6 to TRBJ1-2, with D possibly matching TRBD1 (5 bases). V was cut by 0 bases and J by 0 bases, with 8 bases left in between. The germline V gene encodes CDR1 MNHNY and CDR2 SVGAGI (reference sequence). There are 15 residues in the CDR3. The CDR3 protein is CASSYSDKANYGYTF. The CDR3, as DNA: TGTGCCAGCAGTTACTCGGACAAAGCTAACTATGGCTACACCTTC.